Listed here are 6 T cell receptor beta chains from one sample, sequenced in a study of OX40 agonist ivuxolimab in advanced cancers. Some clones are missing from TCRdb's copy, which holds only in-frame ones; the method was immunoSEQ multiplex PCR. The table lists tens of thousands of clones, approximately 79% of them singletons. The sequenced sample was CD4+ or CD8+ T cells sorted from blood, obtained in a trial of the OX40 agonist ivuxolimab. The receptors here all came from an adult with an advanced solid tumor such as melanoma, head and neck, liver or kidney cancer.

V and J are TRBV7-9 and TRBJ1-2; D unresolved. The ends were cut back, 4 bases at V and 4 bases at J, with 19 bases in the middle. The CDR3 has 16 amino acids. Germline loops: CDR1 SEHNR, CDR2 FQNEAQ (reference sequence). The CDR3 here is CASSSEGVGWGYGYTF. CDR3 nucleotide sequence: TGTGCCAGCAGCTCAGAGGGAGTTGGATGGGGCTATGGCTACACCTTC.

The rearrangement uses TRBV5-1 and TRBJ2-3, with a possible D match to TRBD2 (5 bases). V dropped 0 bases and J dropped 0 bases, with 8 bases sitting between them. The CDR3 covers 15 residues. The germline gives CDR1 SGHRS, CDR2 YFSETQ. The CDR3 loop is CASSLAGVSTDTQYF. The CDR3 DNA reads TGCGCCAGCAGCTTGGCCGGGGTAAGCACAGATACGCAGTATTTT.

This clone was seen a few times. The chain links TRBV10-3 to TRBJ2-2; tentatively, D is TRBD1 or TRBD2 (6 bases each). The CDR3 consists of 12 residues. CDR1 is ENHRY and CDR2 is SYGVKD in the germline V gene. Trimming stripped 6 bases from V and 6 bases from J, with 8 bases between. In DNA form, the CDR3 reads TGTGCCATCAGGGAGGGGGCCGGGGAGCTGTTTTTT. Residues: CAIREGAGELFF.

CDR3 in amino acids: CASRPGQGPDTQYF. CDR3 nucleotides: TGTGCCAGCAGGCCGGGACAGGGGCCAGATACGCAGTATTTT. V and J are TRBV2 and TRBJ2-3; 10 bases fit TRBD1. V was clipped by 6 bases and J by 4 bases; unmatched bases: 4. Germline V lookup: CDR1 SNHLY, CDR2 FYNNEI. The CDR3 runs 14 residues. Based on the CDR3 plus reference TRBV2 and TRBJ2-3, the full variable domain is EPEVTQTPSHQVTQMGQEVILRCVPISNHLYFYWYRQILGQKVEFLVSFYNNEISEKSEIFDDQFSVERPDGSNFTLKIRSTKLEDSAMYFCASRPGQGPDTQYFGPGTRLTVL.

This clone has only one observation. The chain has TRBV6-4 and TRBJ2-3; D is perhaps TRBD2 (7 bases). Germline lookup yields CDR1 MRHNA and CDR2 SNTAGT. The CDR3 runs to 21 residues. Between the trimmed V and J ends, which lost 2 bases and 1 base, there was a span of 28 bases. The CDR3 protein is CASSDGCGGALGGTGTDTQYF. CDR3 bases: TGTGCCAGCAGTGACGGATGTGGGGGGGCACTTGGGGGGACTGGCACAGATACGCAGTATTTT.

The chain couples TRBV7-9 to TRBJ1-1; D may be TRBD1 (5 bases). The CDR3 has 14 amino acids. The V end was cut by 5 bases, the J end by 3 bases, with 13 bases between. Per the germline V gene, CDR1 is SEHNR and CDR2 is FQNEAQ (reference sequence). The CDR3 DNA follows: TGTGCCAGCAGCCAACGGGGGGGTGACACTGAAGCTTTCTTT. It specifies CASSQRGGDTEAFF. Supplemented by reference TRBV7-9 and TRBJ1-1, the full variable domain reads DTGVSQNPRHKITKRGQNVTFRCDPISEHNRLYWYRQTLGQGPEFLTYFQNEAQLEKSRLLSDRFSAERPKGSFSTLEIQRTEQGDSAMYLCASSQRGGDTEAFFGQGTRLTVV.